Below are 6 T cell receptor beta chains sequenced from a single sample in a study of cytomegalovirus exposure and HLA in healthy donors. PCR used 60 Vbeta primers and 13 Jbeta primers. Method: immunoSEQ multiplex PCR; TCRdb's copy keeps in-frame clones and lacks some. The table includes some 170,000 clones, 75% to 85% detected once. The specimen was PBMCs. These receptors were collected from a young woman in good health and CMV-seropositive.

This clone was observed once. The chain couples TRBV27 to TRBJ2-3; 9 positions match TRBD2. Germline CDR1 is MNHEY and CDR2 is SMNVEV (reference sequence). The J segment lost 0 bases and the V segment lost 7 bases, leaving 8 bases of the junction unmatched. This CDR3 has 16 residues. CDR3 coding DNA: TGTGCCAGCAAGGGCGGGGGGGGATATAGCACAGATACGCAGTATTTT. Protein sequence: CASKGGGGYSTDTQYF.

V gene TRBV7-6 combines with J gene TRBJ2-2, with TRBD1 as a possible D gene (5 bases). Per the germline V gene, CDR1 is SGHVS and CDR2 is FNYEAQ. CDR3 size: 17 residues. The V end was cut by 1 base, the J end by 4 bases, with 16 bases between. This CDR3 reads CASSLVLRQRTTGELFF. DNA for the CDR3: TGTGCCAGCAGCTTAGTGCTTAGACAGCGAACCACCGGGGAGCTGTTTTTT.

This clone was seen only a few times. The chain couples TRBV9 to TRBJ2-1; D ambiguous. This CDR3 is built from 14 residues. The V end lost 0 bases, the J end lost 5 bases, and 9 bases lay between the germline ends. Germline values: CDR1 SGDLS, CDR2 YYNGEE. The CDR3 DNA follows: TGTGCCAGCAGCGTAGTGTCCCTTAACAATGAGCAGTTCTTC. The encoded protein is CASSVVSLNNEQFF.

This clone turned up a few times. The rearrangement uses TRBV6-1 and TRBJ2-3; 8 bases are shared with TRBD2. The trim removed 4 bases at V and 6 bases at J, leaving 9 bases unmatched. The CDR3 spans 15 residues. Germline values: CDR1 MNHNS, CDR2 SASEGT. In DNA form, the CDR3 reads TGTGCCAGCAGTGCGTCCGCGGGGGGCCCCGATACGCAGTATTTT. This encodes CASSASAGGPDTQYF.

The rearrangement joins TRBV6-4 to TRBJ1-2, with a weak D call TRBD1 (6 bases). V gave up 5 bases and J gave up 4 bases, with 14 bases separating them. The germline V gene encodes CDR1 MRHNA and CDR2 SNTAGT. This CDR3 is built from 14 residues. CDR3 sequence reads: CASSNEADSYGYTF. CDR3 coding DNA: TGTGCCAGCAGTAACGAAGCGGACAGCTATGGCTACACCTTC.

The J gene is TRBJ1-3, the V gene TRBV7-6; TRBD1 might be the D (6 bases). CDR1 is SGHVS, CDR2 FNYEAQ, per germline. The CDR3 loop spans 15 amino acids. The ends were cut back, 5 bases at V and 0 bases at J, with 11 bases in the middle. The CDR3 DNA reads TGTGCCAGCAGCCAAGAGGACAGCTCTGGAAACACCATATATTTT. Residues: CASSQEDSSGNTIYF.